Presented here are 8 T cell receptor beta chains from one specimen sequenced in a study of technical replicates of blood from a handful of donors (dated by TCRdb to 2016 to 2017). Libraries were constructed by the immunoSEQ multiplex PCR assay. In its TCRdb copy, this immuneACCESS table keeps in-frame sequences only and misses some clones. Where compared with another copy, unresolved V genes explain less than half of these, and the others have no known cause. The sample has fewer than 20,000 clones on record, around 86% of them singletons. The ten largest clones add up to about 12% of the sample. The sample taken for sequencing was PBMCs. These receptors all come from a human donor in good health.

This chain connects TRBV7-2 to TRBJ2-1; D is uncertain. V dropped 0 bases and J dropped 6 bases, with 12 bases sitting between them. This CDR3 comprises 15 residues. Germline CDR1 is SGHTA and CDR2 is FQGNSA. The CDR3 DNA sequence: TGTGCCAGCAGCTTAGCGTCAGGTCAGACCAATGAGCAGTTCTTC. It specifies CASSLASGQTNEQFF.

The rearrangement joins TRBV18 to TRBJ2-3, with unresolved D. Germline V gene sequence: CDR1 KGHSH, CDR2 LQKENI. This CDR3 spans 16 amino acids. The V end was cut by 3 bases, the J end by 1 base, with 14 bases between. The CDR3 spells CASSPGALHGTDTQYF. CDR3 DNA sequence: TGTGCCAGCTCACCGGGCGCCCTACATGGCACAGATACGCAGTATTTT.

A single count supports this clone. The genes are TRBV5-5 and TRBJ2-5, with TRBD2 matching 10 bases. Germline CDR1 reads SGHKS; CDR2 reads YYEKEE (reference sequence). The CDR3 runs 15 residues. The junction had 2 bases not matched to a gene; V was cut back by 1 base and J by 2 bases. The CDR3 DNA is TGTGCCAGCAGCTTGACTAGCGGGATACAAGAGACCCAGTACTTC. Protein sequence: CASSLTSGIQETQYF. Supplemented by reference TRBV5-5 and TRBJ2-5, the full variable domain reads DAGVTQSPTHLIKTRGQQVTLRCSPISGHKSVSWYQQVLGQGPQFIFQYYEKEERGRGNFPDRFSARQFPNYSSELNVNALLLGDSALYLCASSLTSGIQETQYFGPGTRLLVL.

This chain uses TRBV18 with TRBJ2-5; D is perhaps TRBD2 (6 bases). The CDR3 is made up of 15 amino acids. Germline V gives CDR1 KGHSH, CDR2 LQKENI. Trimming removed 0 bases from V and 5 bases from J, with 13 bases in between. The CDR3 DNA reads as TGTGCCAGCTCACCACCCCGGGCGGCGGGGGAGACCCAGTACTTC. Its translation is CASSPPRAAGETQYF.

The CDR3 loop reads CASSPRTDPTYEQYF. DNA of the CDR3: TGTGCCAGCAGCCCCCGGACAGACCCAACTTACGAGCAGTACTTC. V and J are TRBV5-5 and TRBJ2-7, with D maybe TRBD1 (6 bases). The CDR3 length is 15 residues. Trimming left V 4 bases short and J 4 bases short, with 18 bases between. The germline V gene has CDR1 SGHKS and CDR2 YYEKEE (reference sequence).

This clone was seen a few times. The chain combines TRBV2 with TRBJ2-7, with D maybe TRBD2 (5 bases). The CDR3 contains 11 residues. Between the trimmed V and J ends, which lost 6 bases and 6 bases, there was a span of 9 bases. Per germline, CDR1 SNHLY and CDR2 FYNNEI. The CDR3 sequence: CASRQEGEQYF. The CDR3 coding sequence is TGTGCCAGCAGGCAAGAGGGCGAGCAGTACTTC.

This clone was picked up one time. The V gene is TRBV18, the J gene TRBJ1-5; D is undetermined. The germline V gene encodes CDR1 KGHSH and CDR2 LQKENI. V was pared by 6 bases and J by 1 base, with 16 bases between. The CDR3 extends over 16 amino acids. The chain's CDR3 is CASSQVGANSNQPQHF. The CDR3 nucleotides read TGTGCCAGCTCCCAGGTGGGAGCGAACAGCAATCAGCCCCAGCATTTT.

The chain joins TRBV18 to TRBJ2-7, with 11 bases that match TRBD2. Trimming at V came to 1 base and at J to 7 bases, leaving 6 bases not matched to a gene. The CDR3 contains 15 residues. Germline V lookup: CDR1 KGHSH, CDR2 LQKENI. CDR3 amino acids: CASSPLSGRASEQYF. CDR3 in DNA: TGTGCCAGCTCACCACTTAGCGGGAGGGCCTCAGAGCAGTACTTC. The whole variable domain, filled in from reference TRBV18 and TRBJ2-7, reads NAGVMQNPRHLVRRRGQEARLRCSPMKGHSHVYWYRQLPEEGLKFMVYLQKENIIDESGMPKERFSAEFPKEGPSILRIQQVVRGDSAAYFCASSPLSGRASEQYFGPGTRLTVT.